Following are 18 T cell receptor beta chains from one sample sequenced in a study of OX40 agonist ivuxolimab in advanced cancers. Sequencing was performed with immunoSEQ multiplex PCR; in TCRdb, only in-frame clones are kept and a portion is missing. The data contain roughly 56,000 clones, roughly three quarters of them seen just once; the ten biggest clones take up roughly 1.2%. The sequencing used CD4+ or CD8+ T cells sorted from blood, collected in a trial of the OX40 agonist ivuxolimab. The origin of the receptors is an adult with an advanced solid tumor such as melanoma, head and neck, liver or kidney cancer.

V and J are TRBV7-2 and TRBJ2-5, with 7 bases matching TRBD1. This CDR3 is 16 amino acids long. Trimming took 2 bases from V and 7 from J; bases not matched to a gene: 13. Germline V gene lookup returns CDR1 SGHTA and CDR2 FQGNSA. CDR3 sequence (DNA): TGTGCCAGCAGCTTATTATCGGGGACAGTTTTATCGACCCAGTACTTC. It specifies CASSLLSGTVLSTQYF.

This chain uses TRBV5-8 with TRBJ2-2; no firm D call. Germline CDR1 is SGHTS and CDR2 is YDEGEE. The CDR3 loop spans 16 amino acids. Trimming shortened V by 2 bases and J by 2 bases, and 13 bases separated the two germline ends. CDR3 nucleotide sequence: TGTGCCAGCAGCTTACCGGCCCGCCTCAACACCGGGGAGCTGTTTTTT. As protein: CASSLPARLNTGELFF.

This sequence joins TRBV10-3 and TRBJ2-7; TRBD1 agrees at 10 bases. Trimming removed 6 bases from V and 2 bases from J; junction bases left unmatched: 4. Germline-derived CDR1 and CDR2 are ENHRY and SYGVKD. The CDR3 is 14 amino acids. The CDR3 here is CAIRTGTGAYEQYF. The DNA for the CDR3 is TGTGCCATCAGAACCGGGACAGGGGCCTACGAGCAGTACTTC.

This clone appeared once. J is TRBJ1-2 and V is TRBV7-2, with a possible D match to TRBD1 (6 bases). The germline V gene encodes CDR1 SGHTA and CDR2 FQGNSA. CDR3 length: 15 residues. The V gene lost 5 bases and the J gene lost 5 bases, with 18 bases spanning the gap. As DNA, the CDR3 is TGTGCCAGCAGCCCCCGGTGGCAGGGGCGATATGGCTACACCTTC. It translates to CASSPRWQGRYGYTF.

The gene calls are TRBV7-9 and TRBJ1-2, with D perhaps TRBD1 (5 bases). The germline CDR1 and CDR2 sequences are SEHNR and FQNEAQ (reference sequence). This CDR3 is 14 amino acids long. The ends were cut back, 5 bases at V and 8 bases at J, with 18 bases in the middle. CDR3 bases: TGTGCCAGCAGCCTACGAGACGGGACGCAAGGCTACACCTTC. It specifies CASSLRDGTQGYTF.

The rearrangement joins TRBV19 to TRBJ2-3; D gene unclear. The V end was cut by 3 bases, the J end by 2 bases, with 12 bases between. The germline CDR1 and CDR2 sequences are LNHDA and SQIVND (reference sequence). This CDR3 is 15 amino acids long. DNA for the CDR3: TGTGCCAGTAGTATGTCTGCCCTAATCACAGATACGCAGTATTTT. Its protein is CASSMSALITDTQYF.

V and J are TRBV5-6 and TRBJ2-7; 8 nucleotides agree with TRBD1. The trim removed 2 bases at V and 2 bases at J, leaving 3 bases unmatched. Germline V gene sequence: CDR1 SGHDT, CDR2 YYEEEE. This CDR3 is built from 14 residues. CDR3 DNA: TGTGCCAGCAGCTTACAGGGGGAGGCCTACGAGCAGTACTTC. It translates to CASSLQGEAYEQYF. The variable domain in full, with the rest retrieved from reference TRBV5-6 and TRBJ2-7, is DAGVTQSPTHLIKTRGQQVTLRCSPKSGHDTVSWYQQALGQGPQFIFQYYEEEERQRGNFPDRFSGHQFPNYSSELNVNALLLGDSALYLCASSLQGEAYEQYFGPGTRLTVT.

V and J are TRBV29-1 and TRBJ2-5; possibly TRBD1 for D (5 bases). CDR1 is SQVTM and CDR2 is ANQGSEA in the germline V gene. The CDR3 length is 13 residues. Trimming removed 5 bases from V and 2 bases from J, with 12 bases in between. The CDR3 coding sequence is TGCAGCGTTCGGCAGGGCCAACAAGAGACCCAGTACTTC. This codes for CSVRQGQQETQYF.

This clone was recorded only once. The chain is built from TRBV5-1 and TRBJ2-5; D gene unclear. V lost 0 bases and J 0 bases, leaving 9 bases between the germline ends. Per the germline V gene, CDR1 is SGHRS and CDR2 is YFSETQ. The CDR3 loop spans 15 amino acids. The CDR3 DNA follows: TGCGCCAGCAGCTTGGTCCCAGGAAACCAAGAGACCCAGTACTTC. This codes for CASSLVPGNQETQYF.

The chain has TRBV28 and TRBJ1-2; D call uncertain. V dropped 6 bases and J dropped 4 bases, with 9 bases sitting between them. The germline V gene has CDR1 MDHEN and CDR2 SYDVKM. The CDR3 contains 12 residues. The CDR3 reads CASRGAIYGYTF. CDR3 in DNA: TGTGCCAGCAGAGGAGCGATCTATGGCTACACCTTC.

This CDR3 reads CASSFGVTEAFF. CDR3 nucleotide sequence: TGTGCCAGCAGCTTTGGAGTCACTGAAGCTTTCTTT. J is TRBJ1-1 and V is TRBV11-3; D is unclear. The ends were cut back, 3 bases at V and 4 bases at J, with 6 bases in the middle. The CDR3 is made up of 12 amino acids. The germline V gene encodes CDR1 SGHNT and CDR2 YENEEA. Drawing the rest from reference TRBV11-3 and TRBJ1-1, the complete variable domain is EAGVVQSPRYKIIEKKQPVAFWCNPISGHNTLYWYLQNLGQGPELLIRYENEEAVDDSQLPKDRFSAERLKGVDSTLKIQPAELGDSAVYLCASSFGVTEAFFGQGTRLTVV.

The chain joins TRBV11-2 to TRBJ2-1, with no clear D. The V gene's germline CDR1 is SGHAT and CDR2 FQNNGV. This CDR3 spans 15 amino acids. V was trimmed by 1 base and J by 0 bases, leaving 7 bases between them. CDR3 protein: CASSLGQSSYNEQFF. The CDR3 nucleotides are TGTGCCAGCAGCTTAGGTCAGAGCTCCTACAATGAGCAGTTCTTC.

This chain uses TRBV30 with TRBJ1-1; no reliable D call. V lost 2 bases and J 2 bases, leaving 9 bases between the germline ends. The CDR3 runs 13 residues. Germline lookup yields CDR1 GTSNPN and CDR2 SVGIG (reference sequence). The CDR3 bases are TGTGCCTGGAGTCACACACGCAACACTGAAGCTTTCTTT. Its translation is CAWSHTRNTEAFF.

This clone occurred a few times. Its ends do not fully match the called genes, so a read error is possible. The chain combines TRBV2 with TRBJ2-1; the match to TRBD2 covers 10 bases. The CDR3 is 14 amino acids. CDR1 is SNHLY and CDR2 is FYNNEI in the germline V gene. CDR3 residues: CASREAGGYNEQFF. CDR3 nucleotides: TGTGCCAGCAGGGAAGCGGGGGGGTACAATGAGCAGTTCTTC.

This chain links TRBV19 with TRBJ2-3; 9 nucleotides match TRBD2. V gave up 4 bases and J gave up 3 bases; unmatched junction bases: 5. Germline loops: CDR1 LNHDA, CDR2 SQIVND (reference sequence). This CDR3 has 15 residues. In DNA form, the CDR3 reads TGTGCCAGTAGTACCCGGCGGGGGGGGACAGATACGCAGTATTTT. It specifies CASSTRRGGTDTQYF. The full variable domain, in which reference TRBV19 and TRBJ2-3 provide the parts outside the CDR3, is DGGITQSPKYLFRKEGQNVTLSCEQNLNHDAMYWYRQDPGQGLRLIYYSQIVNDFQKGDIAEGYSVSREKKESFPLTVTSAQKNPTAFYLCASSTRRGGTDTQYFGPGTRLTVL.

Notes on this clone: Different DNA sequences within this sample yield the same CDR3. The rearrangement uses TRBV27 and TRBJ1-1, with D perhaps TRBD1 (5 bases). The germline CDR1 and CDR2 sequences are MNHEY and SMNVEV (reference sequence). This CDR3 contains 16 residues. V dropped 6 bases and J dropped 1 base, with 18 bases sitting between them. CDR3 DNA: TGTGCCAGCAGCAAACTCGGAAGGGGAGAGAACACTGAAGCTTTCTTT. Protein sequence: CASSKLGRGENTEAFF.

The chain joins TRBV11-2 to TRBJ2-5; D is uncertain. The CDR3 covers 17 residues. Looked up from germline, CDR1 is SGHAT and CDR2 is FQNNGV. Trimming shortened V by 3 bases and J by 5 bases, and 22 bases separated the two germline ends. The CDR3 loop is CASSFYSTGSGLETQYF. CDR3 sequence (DNA): TGTGCCAGCAGCTTTTATTCGACCGGCTCAGGTCTCGAGACCCAGTACTTC.

This rearrangement joins TRBV2 to TRBJ1-4, with D unclear. The CDR3 is made up of 12 amino acids. The V and J ends lost 5 bases and 8 bases respectively, with 9 bases between them. Germline V CDR1 and CDR2: SNHLY, FYNNEI. The DNA for the CDR3 is TGTGCCAGCAGTCCACGGTCGGAAAAACTGTTTTTT. Translation gives CASSPRSEKLFF. The whole variable domain, filled in from reference TRBV2 and TRBJ1-4, reads EPEVTQTPSHQVTQMGQEVILRCVPISNHLYFYWYRQILGQKVEFLVSFYNNEISEKSEIFDDQFSVERPDGSNFTLKIRSTKLEDSAMYFCASSPRSEKLFFGSGTQLSVL.